This is a list of T cell receptor beta chains from one sample in a study of blood T cell repertoires in COVID-19. Profiled with immunoSEQ multiplex PCR; TCRdb holds only in-frame clones, not every one. The data show about 110,000 clones, roughly 80% seen once. Source material: peripheral blood. The receptors originated from an older man with active or convalescent COVID-19. CDR3s include the opening cysteine and the closing phenylalanine or tryptophan. The D gene is left open where the match is weak. A clone size is listed for some rows: how often the clone was seen (once, few, many), or a class if it is expanded.

clone size	V gene	J gene	D gene	CDR3 protein	CDR3 DNA
once	TRBV6-5	TRBJ1-1	TRBD1	CASSITGATEAFF	TGTGCCAGCAGCATTACAGGGGCCACTGAAGCTTTCTTT
-	TRBV6-5	TRBJ1-2	-	CASSTGLDGYTF	TGTGCCAGCAGTACAGGGCTCGATGGCTACACCTTC
few	TRBV5-1	TRBJ1-1	TRBD1	CASSWGTGAEAFF	TGCGCCAGCAGCTGGGGGACAGGGGCTGAAGCTTTCTTT
few	TRBV18	TRBJ1-1	-	CASSPAGLGNTEAFF	TGTGCCAGCTCACCAGCGGGGTTGGGGAACACTGAAGCTTTCTTT
-	TRBV6-1	TRBJ1-5	TRBD1	CASSEAGTGHLGPQHF	TGTGCCAGCAGTGAGGCCGGGACAGGACACCTTGGCCCCCAGCATTTT
-	TRBV21-1	TRBJ1-2	-	CASSKDSGRCLPNGYTF	TGTGCCAGCAGCAAAGATAGCGGGCGTTGCCTCCCGAATGGCTACACCTTC
-	TRBV18	TRBJ2-3	-	CASSTGITDTQYF	TGTGCCAGCTCAACAGGGATCACAGATACGCAGTATTTT
few	TRBV2	TRBJ2-1	-	CASIPDSYNEQFF	TGTGCCAGCATCCCGGACAGTTACAATGAGCAGTTCTTC
-	TRBV18	TRBJ1-2	-	CASSPQKGPSYGYTF	TGTGCCAGCTCACCACAAAAGGGGCCGAGCTATGGCTACACCTTC
-	TRBV18	TRBJ1-3	TRBD1	CASSPPETGGNTIYF	TGTGCCAGCTCACCACCCGAGACAGGGGGAAACACCATATATTTT
once	TRBV28	TRBJ2-5	TRBD1	CASSTGQGGETQYF	TGTGCCAGCAGTACGGGACAGGGGGGCGAGACCCAGTACTTC
-	TRBV12-2	TRBJ1-1	-	CASRLCGEETEAFF	TGTGCAAGTCGCTTATGTGGGGAGGAAACTGAAGCTTTCTTT
-	TRBV28	TRBJ1-2	TRBD1	CASSIDRDLYGYTF	TGTGCCAGCTCTATAGACAGGGACCTTTATGGCTACACCTTC
-	TRBV18	TRBJ1-1	-	CASSPDSLNTEAFF	TGTGCCAGCTCACCGGACAGCCTGAACACTGAAGCTTTCTTT
-	TRBV9	TRBJ1-2	TRBD1	CASSSGTGFNYGYTF	TGTGCCAGCAGCTCCGGGACAGGTTTTAACTATGGCTACACCTTC
-	TRBV12-3/TRBV12-4	TRBJ1-2	-	CASSPQGSYGYTF	TGTGCCAGCAGTCCCCAGGGTAGCTATGGCTACACCTTC
-	TRBV5-4	TRBJ2-5	TRBD2	CASSLSGAKGETQYF	TGTGCCAGCAGCCTTAGCGGGGCCAAGGGAGAGACCCAGTACTTC
-	TRBV4-1	TRBJ2-1	TRBD1	CASAITGTGGWNEQFF	TGCGCCAGCGCCATTACCGGGACAGGGGGCTGGAATGAGCAGTTCTTC
-	TRBV18	TRBJ2-7	-	CASSPDTPEQYF	TGTGCCAGCTCACCGGACACCCCCGAGCAGTACTTC
-	TRBV5-6	TRBJ1-1	-	CASSLLGPNTEAFF	TGTGCCAGCAGCTTGCTGGGCCCGAACACTGAAGCTTTCTTT
once	TRBV5-1	TRBJ2-1	-	CASSLSPLEDEQFF	TGCGCCAGCAGCTTGAGCCCCCTAGAGGATGAGCAGTTCTTC
once	TRBV3-1/TRBV3-2	TRBJ1-4	-	CASSQGHSRGEKLFF	TGTGCCAGCAGCCAAGGCCACTCTCGAGGGGAAAAACTGTTTTTT
-	TRBV5-1	TRBJ2-3	-	CASSLGQRATTDTQYF	TGCGCCAGCAGCTTGGGACAGCGGGCTACCACAGATACGCAGTATTTT
-	TRBV11-1	TRBJ1-1	-	CASSFSSGLEAFF	TGTGCCAGCAGCTTCAGTAGCGGACTTGAAGCTTTCTTT
-	TRBV2	TRBJ2-2	TRBD1	CASMTGTGGTGELFF	TGTGCCAGCATGACAGGGACAGGGGGCACCGGGGAGCTGTTTTTT
-	TRBV28	TRBJ1-1	-	CASSIGQLNTEAFF	TGTGCCAGCAGTATCGGACAATTGAACACTGAAGCTTTCTTT
-	TRBV28	TRBJ2-3	-	CASSSRGDTQYF	TGTGCCAGCAGTTCAAGGGGCGATACGCAGTATTTT
-	TRBV5-1	TRBJ1-5	-	CASSPLGVNQPQHF	TGCGCCAGCAGCCCCCTCGGGGTTAATCAGCCCCAGCATTTT
-	TRBV10-3	TRBJ2-2	TRBD1	CAIGTENTGELFF	TGTGCCATAGGGACAGAGAACACCGGGGAGCTGTTTTTT
-	TRBV27	TRBJ2-5	-	CASSLLEGEKTQYF	TGTGCCAGCAGTTTATTAGAAGGAGAAAAGACCCAGTACTTC
-	TRBV5-4	TRBJ1-2	-	CASSGGAPGVYGYTF	TGTGCCAGCAGCGGTGGTGCCCCGGGGGTCTATGGCTACACCTTC
-	TRBV2	TRBJ2-1	-	CASSDRVTYNEQFF	TGTGCCAGCAGTGACAGGGTAACCTACAATGAGCAGTTCTTC
-	TRBV28	TRBJ1-6	-	CASTGGQNNSPLHF	TGTGCCAGCACGGGGGGGCAAAATAATTCACCCCTCCACTTT
-	TRBV10-3	TRBJ1-4	-	CAISESSVVGSEKLFF	TGTGCCATCAGTGAGTCCTCCGTGGTGGGGAGTGAAAAACTGTTTTTT
-	TRBV15	TRBJ2-7	TRBD2	CATSRDGLAGPEQYF	TGTGCCACCAGCAGAGATGGACTAGCGGGACCCGAGCAGTACTTC
-	TRBV3-1/TRBV3-2	TRBJ2-1	TRBD2	CASTRLAGVRGNEQFF	TGTGCCAGCACTCGACTAGCGGGAGTACGGGGGAATGAGCAGTTCTTC
-	TRBV24-1	TRBJ1-2	-	CATSLTGDGGYTF	TGTGCCACCAGCCTGACCGGCGACGGGGGCTACACCTTC
few	TRBV7-2	TRBJ2-1	TRBD2	CASSPSGRIHNEQFF	TGTGCCAGCAGCCCTAGCGGGAGAATCCACAATGAGCAGTTCTTC
-	TRBV5-1	TRBJ2-7	TRBD1	CASSLPGTASYEQYF	TGCGCCAGCAGCCTCCCAGGGACAGCGAGCTACGAGCAGTACTTC
-	TRBV10-1	TRBJ2-2	TRBD2	CASSEDGRATGELFF	TGCGCCAGCAGTGAGGACGGGAGGGCCACCGGGGAGCTGTTTTTT
-	TRBV29-1	TRBJ1-4	-	CSVGGREKLFF	TGCAGCGTTGGCGGGAGGGAAAAACTGTTTTTT
-	TRBV5-1	TRBJ2-7	TRBD1	CASSSQGAYEQYF	TGCGCCAGCAGCTCCCAGGGGGCCTACGAGCAGTACTTC
-	TRBV18	TRBJ2-3	-	CASSPLASADTQYF	TGTGCCAGCTCACCCCTGGCTAGCGCCGATACGCAGTATTTT
-	TRBV19	TRBJ2-2	-	CASSNDYLTGELFF	TGTGCCAGTAGTAACGACTATCTCACCGGGGAGCTGTTTTTT
-	TRBV9	TRBJ1-1	-	CASSVGSSNTEAFF	TGTGCCAGCAGCGTGGGGAGTTCGAACACTGAAGCTTTCTTT
-	TRBV9	TRBJ1-4	-	CASSAQQGWLEKLFF	TGTGCCAGCAGCGCCCAACAGGGTTGGCTTGAAAAACTGTTTTTT
once	TRBV30	TRBJ1-1	TRBD1	CAWSRGTGGDTEAFF	TGTGCCTGGAGCAGGGGGACAGGGGGCGACACTGAAGCTTTCTTT
-	TRBV5-1	TRBJ2-5	-	CASRLQGSQETQYF	TGCGCCAGCAGGCTTCAGGGGTCCCAAGAGACCCAGTACTTC
-	TRBV4-1	TRBJ2-6	TRBD1	CASSHGAQGTGANVLTF	TGCGCCAGCAGCCATGGCGCACAGGGGACTGGGGCCAACGTCCTGACTTTC
few	TRBV3-1/TRBV3-2	TRBJ1-1	-	CASSRKRGGSTEAFF	TGTGCCAGCAGCCGAAAGCGGGGGGGAAGCACTGAAGCTTTCTTT
-	TRBV6-6	TRBJ2-1	TRBD2	CASNPHRDYQYNEQFF	TGTGCCAGCAATCCTCACCGGGACTACCAATACAATGAGCAGTTCTTC
-	TRBV7-2	TRBJ2-3	-	CASSLEAGMADTQYF	TGTGCCAGCAGCTTAGAGGCAGGGATGGCAGATACGCAGTATTTT
few	TRBV2	TRBJ2-1	TRBD1	CASSGGTGGLYNEQFF	TGTGCCAGCAGTGGCGGGACAGGAGGTTTATACAATGAGCAGTTCTTC
-	TRBV5-1	TRBJ2-3	TRBD2	CASIGTSGSDTQYF	TGCGCCAGCATCGGGACTAGCGGCTCAGATACGCAGTATTTT
-	TRBV5-8	TRBJ2-2	TRBD1	CASRRTGGTNTGELFF	TGTGCCAGCAGACGGACAGGTGGGACGAACACCGGGGAGCTGTTTTTT
-	TRBV5-4	TRBJ1-4	TRBD1	CASSRTGQGTEKLFF	TGTGCCAGCAGCAGAACGGGACAGGGGACGGAAAAACTGTTTTTT
-	TRBV3-1/TRBV3-2	TRBJ2-3	-	CASSQGETDTQYF	TGTGCCAGCAGCCAAGGCGAGACAGATACGCAGTATTTT